This TCR beta chain emerged from a study of OX40 agonist ivuxolimab in advanced cancers. Study-level background: Patient treatment consisted of intravenous ivuxolimab administration every 2 weeks at 0.01 to 10 mg/kg.

Profiled with immunoSEQ multiplex PCR; TCRdb holds only in-frame clones, not every one. The sample holds over 65,000 clones, approximately 86% seen once. V shed 4 bases and J shed 2 bases, with 16 bases lying between them. Germline V lookup: CDR1 SGHDT, CDR2 YYEEEE. CDR3 length equals 16 residues. The gene calls are TRBV5-6 and TRBJ1-5; D remains unclear. The clonotype comes from an adult with an advanced solid tumor such as melanoma, head and neck, liver or kidney cancer. Specimen: CD4+ or CD8+ T cells sorted from blood, collected in a trial of the OX40 agonist ivuxolimab. The CDR3 sequence is CASSNTIGQGNQPQHF. The CDR3 DNA reads as TGTGCCAGCAGCAATACGATCGGGCAGGGCAATCAGCCCCAGCATTTT.